Following are 23 T cell receptor beta chains from one sample sequenced in a study of cytomegalovirus exposure and HLA in healthy donors (dated by TCRdb to the late 2010s). The method behind the library was the immunoSEQ multiplex PCR assay. Imported from immuneACCESS, the table was reduced by TCRdb to in-frame sequences with V and J called. These copies leave out some clones; in studies compared against another copy, an unresolved V gene accounts for under half, and the cause of the remainder is not known. The sample profile shows roughly 330,000 clones; 87% of them were found once. The ten largest clonotypes hold approximately 1.1% of the sample. Sequenced: PBMCs. All receptors come from a woman in her 30s in good health and CMV-seropositive.

The chain combines TRBV11-2 with TRBJ1-2; the D is unclear. The CDR3 has 12 residues. From germline, CDR1 is SGHAT and CDR2 FQNNGV. With 5 bases removed from V and 4 bases from J, the gap between germline ends came to 8 bases. The CDR3 coding sequence is TGTGCCAGCAGCCCCCACGGCTATGGCTACACCTTC. Its translation is CASSPHGYGYTF.

This rearrangement joins TRBV28 to TRBJ1-4; a weak D match, TRBD1 (5 bases). The germline CDR1 and CDR2 sequences are MDHEN and SYDVKM. This CDR3 comprises 14 residues. The V and J ends lost 6 bases and 6 bases respectively, with 14 bases between them. Here the CDR3 DNA reads TGTGCCAGCAGGTATGGGGGAATAGATGAAAAACTGTTTTTT. It encodes CASRYGGIDEKLFF.

This clone is a singleton in its sample. This chain links TRBV28 with TRBJ2-1, with 10 bases matching TRBD2. Germline V gene data show CDR1 as MDHEN and CDR2 as SYDVKM. The ends lost 4 bases at V and 9 bases at J; junction bases unmatched: 6. The CDR3 is 14 residues long. The CDR3: CASSWSGRASEQFF. CDR3 nucleotides: TGTGCCAGCAGTTGGAGCGGGAGGGCCTCTGAGCAGTTCTTC.

J is TRBJ1-1 and V is TRBV11-3, with 8 bases that match TRBD1. The CDR3 sequence is 13 residues long. V lost 8 bases, J lost 5 bases, and 7 bases stayed unmatched. CDR1 and CDR2 (germline): SGHNT, YENEEA. CDR3 sequence reads: CASGQGQFTEAFF. Here the CDR3 DNA reads TGTGCCAGCGGACAGGGTCAATTTACTGAAGCTTTCTTT. Drawing the rest from reference TRBV11-3 and TRBJ1-1, the complete variable domain is EAGVVQSPRYKIIEKKQPVAFWCNPISGHNTLYWYLQNLGQGPELLIRYENEEAVDDSQLPKDRFSAERLKGVDSTLKIQPAELGDSAVYLCASGQGQFTEAFFGQGTRLTVV.

V is TRBV4-2 and J is TRBJ2-7, with 9 bases fitting TRBD1. The CDR3 is made up of 16 amino acids. Per germline, CDR1 LGHNA and CDR2 YNFKEQ. The V and J ends lost 4 bases and 6 bases, in that order; junction bases with no gene match: 13. The CDR3: CASSREGQGGFGEQYF. The CDR3 nucleotides read TGTGCCAGCAGCCGAGAGGGACAGGGAGGATTTGGCGAGCAGTACTTC.

The rearrangement links TRBV28 to TRBJ2-4, with 7 bases identical to TRBD1. Trimming removed 5 bases from V and 3 bases from J; junction bases left unmatched: 13. Per the germline V gene, CDR1 is MDHEN and CDR2 is SYDVKM. The CDR3 runs to 17 residues. The CDR3 sequence is CASSLTIDRDVKNIQYF. In DNA, the CDR3 is TGTGCCAGCAGTCTCACCATCGACAGGGATGTCAAAAACATTCAGTACTTC. The complete variable domain, with remaining parts taken from reference TRBV28 and TRBJ2-4, reads DVKVTQSSRYLVKRTGEKVFLECVQDMDHENMFWYRQDPGLGLRLIYFSYDVKMKEKGDIPEGYSVSREKKERFSLILESASTNQTSMYLCASSLTIDRDVKNIQYFGAGTRLSVL.

The table lists this clone with a few counts. The rearrangement joins TRBV18 to TRBJ1-6; possibly TRBD1 for D (6 bases). This CDR3 comprises 15 residues. Per the germline V gene, CDR1 is KGHSH and CDR2 is LQKENI. V was clipped by 3 bases and J by 7 bases, with 13 bases between them. CDR3 DNA: TGTGCCAGCTCACCGGGCGGACAGTCAAATTCACCCCTCCACTTT. Its translation is CASSPGGQSNSPLHF. Variable domain in full (rest from reference TRBV18 and TRBJ1-6): NAGVMQNPRHLVRRRGQEARLRCSPMKGHSHVYWYRQLPEEGLKFMVYLQKENIIDESGMPKERFSAEFPKEGPSILRIQQVVRGDSAAYFCASSPGGQSNSPLHFGNGTRLTVT.

The genes are TRBV5-8 and TRBJ1-5; 8 bases fit TRBD1. V lost 3 bases to trimming and J lost 0 bases; unmatched junction nucleotides: 2. The CDR3 extends over 15 amino acids. CDR1 and CDR2 (germline): SGHTS, YDEGEE. The CDR3 loop is CASSYDRGSNQPQHF. CDR3 sequence (DNA): TGTGCCAGCAGCTACGACAGGGGTAGCAATCAGCCCCAGCATTTT. Together with reference TRBV5-8 and TRBJ1-5, the CDR3 gives the full variable domain: EAGVTQSPTHLIKTRGQQATLRCSPISGHTSVYWYQQALGLGLQFLLWYDEGEERNRGNFPPRFSGRQFPNYSSELNVNALELEDSALYLCASSYDRGSNQPQHFGDGTRLSIL.

J is TRBJ2-7 and V is TRBV6-1; 7 bases align to TRBD1. Trimming cost V 6 bases and J 5 bases; bases outside gene matches: 7. This CDR3 spans 13 amino acids. The germline V gene encodes CDR1 MNHNS and CDR2 SASEGT. The CDR3 nucleotides read TGTGCCAGCAGACCGACAGGGTTACACGAGCAGTACTTC. Protein: CASRPTGLHEQYF.

The chain links TRBV9 to TRBJ1-3; D possibly corresponds to TRBD1 (6 bases). V was trimmed by 3 bases and J by 2 bases, leaving 12 bases between them. Germline CDR1 reads SGDLS; CDR2 reads YYNGEE. The CDR3 contains 15 residues. Here the CDR3 reads CASSEGGIAGNTIYF. DNA of the CDR3: TGTGCCAGCAGCGAGGGGGGGATAGCTGGAAACACCATATATTTT.

This clone was counted once. The chain combines TRBV2 with TRBJ2-1; 8 bases fit TRBD2. The length of the CDR3 is 15 residues. Germline values: CDR1 SNHLY, CDR2 FYNNEI. J was trimmed by 6 bases and V by 4 bases; bases with no gene match: 8. The CDR3 DNA reads TGTGCCAGCAGTGGTGCGGGGGGATTAGGCAATGAGCAGTTCTTC. It translates to CASSGAGGLGNEQFF.

The CDR3 loop is CASSLLRGYTF. Here the CDR3 DNA reads TGTGCCAGCAGCTTATTACGTGGCTACACCTTC. V and J are TRBV7-2 and TRBJ1-2; D call uncertain. Between the trimmed V and J ends, which lost 2 bases and 7 bases, there was a span of 5 bases. The germline V gene encodes CDR1 SGHTA and CDR2 FQGNSA. This CDR3 is 11 amino acids long.

CDR3 sequence (DNA): TGCGCCAGCAGCCCGGGGGCCGGGGTCTACAATGAGCAGTTCTTC. Amino acids: CASSPGAGVYNEQFF. This rearrangement joins TRBV4-3 to TRBJ2-1; D is possibly TRBD1 or TRBD2 (6 bases each). The CDR3 sequence is 15 residues long. Germline V gene data show CDR1 as LGHNA and CDR2 as YSLEER. Trimming took off 4 bases at V and 3 bases at J, with 13 bases between the two ends.

This clone was observed a handful of times. The chain recombines TRBV10-3 with TRBJ2-7; no reliable D call. Germline CDR1 ENHRY, CDR2 SYGVKD. V lost 2 bases and J lost 3, with 8 bases in between. CDR3 length equals 13 residues. In nucleotides, the CDR3 is TGTGCCATCAGTGAGCCACCCATCTACGAGCAGTACTTC. This encodes CAISEPPIYEQYF.

In this sample, this clone turned up a few times. V is TRBV7-6 and J is TRBJ1-1; a weak D match, TRBD1 (6 bases). The CDR3 consists of 16 residues. Germline V gene sequence: CDR1 SGHVS, CDR2 FNYEAQ. The V end was cut by 5 bases, the J end by 1 base, with 17 bases between. The CDR3 DNA is TGTGCCAGCAGCCGGGGGACAAACGAACCGAACACTGAAGCTTTCTTT. Translating gives CASSRGTNEPNTEAFF.

This clone appeared once. This chain links TRBV28 with TRBJ2-7; D perhaps matches TRBD2 (5 bases). V dropped 6 bases and J dropped 5 bases, with 11 bases sitting between them. The length of the CDR3 is 12 residues. Germline V gene data show CDR1 as MDHEN and CDR2 as SYDVKM. The CDR3 nucleotides are TGTGCCAGCAGCCCTACAGCGGACGAGCAGTACTTC. Translating it yields CASSPTADEQYF.

This chain connects TRBV7-9 to TRBJ2-7; 15 bases match TRBD2. CDR1 and CDR2 from the germline V gene are SEHNR and FQNEAQ (reference sequence). After removal of 6 bases from V and 4 bases from J, the junction contained 7 bases not matched to a gene. The CDR3 has 16 residues. The CDR3 nucleotides read TGTGCCAGCAGTGGGGGACTAGCGGGAGGAGTGTACGAGCAGTACTTC. Amino acid sequence: CASSGGLAGGVYEQYF.

This clone was counted a single time. V and J are TRBV7-6 and TRBJ2-1, with D perhaps matching TRBD2 (5 bases). The CDR3 length is 14 residues. Germline V gene data show CDR1 as SGHVS and CDR2 as FNYEAQ. Trimming pared 4 bases from V and 8 bases from J, leaving 15 bases between. This chain's CDR3 is CASSSGPSSDEQFF. The CDR3 bases are TGTGCCAGCAGCTCCGGTCCTAGCTCCGATGAGCAGTTCTTC.

V usage is TRBV7-2 and J usage is TRBJ2-1, with D possibly being TRBD1 or TRBD2 (5 bases each). This CDR3 is built from 15 residues. Germline loops: CDR1 SGHTA, CDR2 FQGNSA. V was trimmed by 1 base and J by 4 bases, leaving 11 bases between them. CDR3: CASSLGDPPYNEQFF. Written as DNA, the CDR3 is TGTGCCAGCAGCTTAGGGGACCCGCCTTACAATGAGCAGTTCTTC.

The chain combines TRBV7-9 with TRBJ1-2; perhaps TRBD1 as D (5 bases). Germline CDR1 is SEHNR and CDR2 is FQNEAQ (reference sequence). The CDR3 is made up of 13 amino acids. V lost 8 bases and J 0 bases, leaving 10 bases between the germline ends. The CDR3 sequence is CASQGPTNYGYTF. In nucleotides, the CDR3 is TGTGCCAGCCAGGGACCGACTAACTATGGCTACACCTTC.

This clone showed up just once. The chain is built from TRBV30 and TRBJ2-7, with D possibly TRBD2 on 7 matching bases. With 0 bases removed from V and 0 bases from J, the gap between germline ends came to 9 bases. The CDR3 is 14 residues long. Germline V gene sequence: CDR1 GTSNPN, CDR2 SVGIG (reference sequence). CDR3 nucleotides: TGTGCCTGGAGTGTAGGGGGGGCCTCCTACGAGCAGTACTTC. Translating gives CAWSVGGASYEQYF.

Comments on this clone: Other DNA variants within this sample encode the same CDR3. Here the CDR3 reads CASSPVGNQPQHF. The DNA of the CDR3 is TGTGCCAGCTCACCCGTCGGCAATCAGCCCCAGCATTTT. The chain recombines TRBV18 with TRBJ1-5; D is unclear. CDR3 length: 13 amino acids. V lost 3 bases and J lost 2, with 5 bases in between. Germline values: CDR1 KGHSH, CDR2 LQKENI.

V is TRBV30 and J is TRBJ2-2; D may correspond to TRBD1 or TRBD2 (6 bases each). CDR1 and CDR2 from the germline V gene are GTSNPN and SVGIG (reference sequence). This CDR3 contains 12 residues. The V and J ends lost 5 bases and 4 bases respectively, with 8 bases between them. For the CDR3, the DNA is TGTGCCTGGGAGGGGGGCACCGGGGAGCTGTTTTTT. Translation gives CAWEGGTGELFF.